The rows below give T cell receptor beta chains drawn from one sample of a study of T cell responses to AZD1222 COVID-19 vaccine. Produced via immunoSEQ multiplex PCR; TCRdb's table is partial and in-frame only. The data show around 20,000 clones, roughly 79% seen once. Sequenced here: peripheral blood, sampled 28 days after the second AZD1222 dose. Source of these receptors: an adult who received the AZD1222 COVID-19 vaccine. Each CDR3 is given with its conserved first and last residue. D genes are given only for firm matches. Rows may omit the clone size; those that give it use once, few, many or a size class.

V gene,D gene,J gene,clone size,CDR3 protein
TRBV19,.,TRBJ1-1,.,CASSTVQGAEAFF
TRBV4-2,.,TRBJ1-2,.,CASSQDLGLANYGYTF
TRBV30,TRBD1,TRBJ1-4,.,CAWSVSHMTGPEKLFF
TRBV6-5,TRBD1,TRBJ1-6,.,CASSYETGGNSPLHF
TRBV7-2,TRBD2,TRBJ2-1,.,CASALAGPSSYNEQFF
TRBV2,TRBD2,TRBJ2-3,.,CASSRWTSGGGTDTQYF
TRBV19,TRBD1,TRBJ1-6,.,CASSIDSRQGASPLHF
TRBV19,.,TRBJ1-5,.,CASSIGRDQPQHF
TRBV4-3,.,TRBJ2-1,.,CASSQDPDRVSYNEQFF
TRBV30,.,TRBJ1-1,.,CAWSEQPSTEAFF
TRBV7-2,TRBD2,TRBJ2-7,.,CASSFEREAEQYF
TRBV6-5,.,TRBJ2-1,.,CASRRLSSYNEQFF
TRBV4-1,.,TRBJ2-2,.,CASNGGPGRNTGELFF
TRBV19,TRBD1,TRBJ1-3,.,CASSILKGANSGNTIYF
TRBV12-1,.,TRBJ2-7,.,CASIPYRGGSPDEQYF
TRBV6-5,.,TRBJ2-5,.,CASSYGRLVETQYF
TRBV24-1,.,TRBJ2-1,.,CATSDPGGLGNEQFF
TRBV5-4,TRBD2,TRBJ2-4,.,CASTRSAGEGKNIQYF
TRBV6-1,TRBD1,TRBJ1-6,.,CASSETGAGGSPLHF
TRBV7-6,.,TRBJ1-6,.,CASGSYNSPLHF
TRBV9,.,TRBJ2-5,.,CASSGETQYF
TRBV2,TRBD2,TRBJ2-1,once,CASSRLAGTEYNEQFF
TRBV6-4,TRBD1,TRBJ2-7,few,CASSIRGRKGEQYF
TRBV5-8,.,TRBJ1-1,once,CASSLNRNTEAFF
TRBV9,.,TRBJ1-2,.,CASSFNPPGDRNYGYTF
TRBV2,TRBD1,TRBJ1-1,.,CASDGQGQMNTEAFF
TRBV29-1,.,TRBJ2-1,.,CSVTPGTTNEGQFF
TRBV15,.,TRBJ2-3,.,CATSRDHGDTQYF
TRBV27,.,TRBJ2-1,.,CASRPSRYGEQFF
TRBV5-6,.,TRBJ1-5,.,CASSLDTAQPQHF
TRBV5-1,.,TRBJ1-2,.,CASSLSGDTYGYTF
TRBV7-2,.,TRBJ1-5,.,CASSLVGQGGQPQHF
TRBV2,.,TRBJ2-3,.,CASRRSTDTQYF
TRBV10-3,.,TRBJ1-2,.,CAISESPDGGYTF
TRBV6-5,.,TRBJ2-7,.,CASSYQGQSKRYEQYF
TRBV4-3,.,TRBJ1-4,.,CASSLRGYNEKLFF
TRBV30,TRBD1,TRBJ1-5,once,CAWSGPGQGYQPQHF
TRBV19,.,TRBJ1-4,.,CASSIFGTTNEKLFF
TRBV5-1,.,TRBJ1-2,once,CASSPEAWANGYTF
TRBV5-1,.,TRBJ2-5,few,CASSFPGETQYF
TRBV23-1,TRBD1,TRBJ2-3,few,CASSQSGDRVGDSSDGASTDTQYF
TRBV19,.,TRBJ2-4,.,CASSLGNIQYF
TRBV9,.,TRBJ1-1,few,CASSVAGQNTEAFF
TRBV20-1,.,TRBJ2-1,.,CSARDYPEQFF
TRBV6-4,.,TRBJ1-1,.,CASSPIRAGKRDTEAFF
TRBV5-6,TRBD1,TRBJ2-7,.,CASSYGQGGGQYF
TRBV29-1,.,TRBJ1-2,.,CSVGEHGGYTF
TRBV7-9,.,TRBJ1-6,.,CASRPNPTGYDNSPLHF
TRBV19,.,TRBJ1-5,.,CASSRDSNQPQHF
TRBV28,TRBD1,TRBJ1-2,.,CASGGQGPNYGYTF
TRBV2,.,TRBJ1-5,.,CASSGSGQPQHF